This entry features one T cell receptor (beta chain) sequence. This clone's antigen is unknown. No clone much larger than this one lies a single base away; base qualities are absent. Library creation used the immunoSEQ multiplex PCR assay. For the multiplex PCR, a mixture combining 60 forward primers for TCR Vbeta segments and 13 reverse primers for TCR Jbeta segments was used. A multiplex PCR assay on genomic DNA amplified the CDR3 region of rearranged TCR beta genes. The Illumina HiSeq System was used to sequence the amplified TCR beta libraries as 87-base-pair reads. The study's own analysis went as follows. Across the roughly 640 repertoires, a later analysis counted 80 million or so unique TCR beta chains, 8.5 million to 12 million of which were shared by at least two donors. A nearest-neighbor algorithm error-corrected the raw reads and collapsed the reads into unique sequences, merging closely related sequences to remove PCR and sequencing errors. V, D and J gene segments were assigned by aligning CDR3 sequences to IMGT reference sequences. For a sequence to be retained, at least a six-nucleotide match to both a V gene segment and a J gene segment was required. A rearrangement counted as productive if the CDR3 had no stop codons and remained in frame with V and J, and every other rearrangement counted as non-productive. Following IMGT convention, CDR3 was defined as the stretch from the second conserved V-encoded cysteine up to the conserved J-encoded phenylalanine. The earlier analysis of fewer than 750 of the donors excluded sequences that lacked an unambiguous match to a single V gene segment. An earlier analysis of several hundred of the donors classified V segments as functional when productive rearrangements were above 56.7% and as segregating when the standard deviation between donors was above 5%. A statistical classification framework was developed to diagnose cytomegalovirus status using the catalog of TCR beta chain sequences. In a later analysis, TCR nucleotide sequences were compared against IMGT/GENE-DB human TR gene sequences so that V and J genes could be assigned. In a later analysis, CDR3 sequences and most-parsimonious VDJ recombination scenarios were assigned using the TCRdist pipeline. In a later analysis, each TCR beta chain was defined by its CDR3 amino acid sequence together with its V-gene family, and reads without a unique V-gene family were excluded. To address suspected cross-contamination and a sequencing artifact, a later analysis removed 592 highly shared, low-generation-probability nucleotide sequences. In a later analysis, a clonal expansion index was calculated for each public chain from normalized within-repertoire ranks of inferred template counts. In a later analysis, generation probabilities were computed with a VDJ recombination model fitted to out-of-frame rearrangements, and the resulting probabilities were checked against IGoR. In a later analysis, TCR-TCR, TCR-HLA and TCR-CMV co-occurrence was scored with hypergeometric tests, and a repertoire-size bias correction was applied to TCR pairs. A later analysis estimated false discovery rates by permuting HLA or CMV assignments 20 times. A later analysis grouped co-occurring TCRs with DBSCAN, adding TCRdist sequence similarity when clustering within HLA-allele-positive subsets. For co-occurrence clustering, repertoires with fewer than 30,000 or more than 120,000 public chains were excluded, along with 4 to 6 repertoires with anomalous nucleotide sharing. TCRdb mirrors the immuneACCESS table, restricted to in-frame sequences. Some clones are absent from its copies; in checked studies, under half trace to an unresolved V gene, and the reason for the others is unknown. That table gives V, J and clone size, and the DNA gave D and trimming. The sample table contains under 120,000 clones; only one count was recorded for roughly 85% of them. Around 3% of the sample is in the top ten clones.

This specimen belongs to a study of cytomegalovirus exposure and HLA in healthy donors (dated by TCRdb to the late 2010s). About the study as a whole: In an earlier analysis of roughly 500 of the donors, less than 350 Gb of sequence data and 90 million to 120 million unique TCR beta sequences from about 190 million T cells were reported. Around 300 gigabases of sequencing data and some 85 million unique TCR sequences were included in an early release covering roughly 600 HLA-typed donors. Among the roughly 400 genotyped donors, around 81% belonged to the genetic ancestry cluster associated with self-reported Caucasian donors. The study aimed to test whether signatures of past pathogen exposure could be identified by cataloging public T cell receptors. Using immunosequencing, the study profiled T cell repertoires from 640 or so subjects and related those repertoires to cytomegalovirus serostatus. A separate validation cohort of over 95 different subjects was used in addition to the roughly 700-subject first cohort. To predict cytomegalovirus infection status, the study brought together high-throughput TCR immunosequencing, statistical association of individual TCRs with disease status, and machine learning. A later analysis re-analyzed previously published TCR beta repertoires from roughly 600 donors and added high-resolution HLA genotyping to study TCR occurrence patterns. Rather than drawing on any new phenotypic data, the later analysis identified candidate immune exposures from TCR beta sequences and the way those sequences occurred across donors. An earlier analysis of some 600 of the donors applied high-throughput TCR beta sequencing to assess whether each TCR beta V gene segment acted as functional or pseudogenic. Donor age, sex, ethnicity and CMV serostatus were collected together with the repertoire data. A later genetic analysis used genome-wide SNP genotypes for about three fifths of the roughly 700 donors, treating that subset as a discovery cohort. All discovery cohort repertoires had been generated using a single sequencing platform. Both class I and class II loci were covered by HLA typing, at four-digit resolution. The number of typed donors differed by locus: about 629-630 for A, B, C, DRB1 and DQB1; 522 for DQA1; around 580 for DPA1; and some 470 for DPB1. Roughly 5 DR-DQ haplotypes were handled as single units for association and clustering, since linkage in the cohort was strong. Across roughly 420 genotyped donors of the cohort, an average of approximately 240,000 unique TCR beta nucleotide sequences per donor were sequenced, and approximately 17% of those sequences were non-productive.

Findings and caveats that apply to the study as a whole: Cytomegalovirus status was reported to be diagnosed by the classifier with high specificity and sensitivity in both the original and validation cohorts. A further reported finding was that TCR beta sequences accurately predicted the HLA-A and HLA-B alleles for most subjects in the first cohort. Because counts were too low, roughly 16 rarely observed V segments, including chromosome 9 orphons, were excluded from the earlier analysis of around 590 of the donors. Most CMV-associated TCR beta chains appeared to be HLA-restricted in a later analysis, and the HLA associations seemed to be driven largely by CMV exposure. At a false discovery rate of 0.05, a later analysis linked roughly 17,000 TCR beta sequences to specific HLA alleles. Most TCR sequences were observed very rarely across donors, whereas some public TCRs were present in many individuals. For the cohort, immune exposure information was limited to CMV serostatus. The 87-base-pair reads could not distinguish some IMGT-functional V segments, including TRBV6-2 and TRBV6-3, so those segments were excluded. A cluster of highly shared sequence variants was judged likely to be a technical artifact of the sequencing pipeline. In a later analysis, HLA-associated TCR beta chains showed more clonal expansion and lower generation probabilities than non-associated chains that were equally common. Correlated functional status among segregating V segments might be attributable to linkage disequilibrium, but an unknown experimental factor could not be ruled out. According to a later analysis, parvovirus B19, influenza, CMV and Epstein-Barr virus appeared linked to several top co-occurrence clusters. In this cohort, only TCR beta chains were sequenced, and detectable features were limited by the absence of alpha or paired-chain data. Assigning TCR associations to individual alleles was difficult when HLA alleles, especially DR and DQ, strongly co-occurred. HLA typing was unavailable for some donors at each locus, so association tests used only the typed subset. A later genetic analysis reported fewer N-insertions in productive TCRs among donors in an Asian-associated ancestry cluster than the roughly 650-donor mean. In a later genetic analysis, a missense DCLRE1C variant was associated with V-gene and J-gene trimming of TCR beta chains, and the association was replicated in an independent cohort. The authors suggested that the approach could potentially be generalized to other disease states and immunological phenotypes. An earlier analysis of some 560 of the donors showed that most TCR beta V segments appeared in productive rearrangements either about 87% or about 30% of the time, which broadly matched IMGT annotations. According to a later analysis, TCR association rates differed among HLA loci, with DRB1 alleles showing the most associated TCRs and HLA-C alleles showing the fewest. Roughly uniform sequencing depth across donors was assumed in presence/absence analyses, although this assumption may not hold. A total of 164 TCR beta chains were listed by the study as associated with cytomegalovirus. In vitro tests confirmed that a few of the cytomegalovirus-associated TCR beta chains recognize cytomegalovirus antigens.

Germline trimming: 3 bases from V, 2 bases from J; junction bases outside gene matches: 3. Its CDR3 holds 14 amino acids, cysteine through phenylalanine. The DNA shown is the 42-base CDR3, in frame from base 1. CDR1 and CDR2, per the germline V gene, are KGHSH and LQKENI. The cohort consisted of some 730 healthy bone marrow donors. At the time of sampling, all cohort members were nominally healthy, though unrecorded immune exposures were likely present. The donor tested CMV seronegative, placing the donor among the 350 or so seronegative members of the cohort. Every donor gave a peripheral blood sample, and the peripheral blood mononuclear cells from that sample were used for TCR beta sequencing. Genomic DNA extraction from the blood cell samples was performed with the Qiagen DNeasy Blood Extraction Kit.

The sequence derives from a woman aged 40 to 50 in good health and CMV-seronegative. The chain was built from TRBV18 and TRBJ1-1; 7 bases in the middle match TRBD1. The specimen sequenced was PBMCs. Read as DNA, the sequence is TGTGCCAGCTCACCTACAGGGGTAAACACTGAAGCTTTCTTT. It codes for CASSPTGVNTEAFF. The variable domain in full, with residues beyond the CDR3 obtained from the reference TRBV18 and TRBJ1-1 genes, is NAGVMQNPRHLVRRRGQEARLRCSPMKGHSHVYWYRQLPEEGLKFMVYLQKENIIDESGMPKERFSAEFPKEGPSILRIQQVVRGDSAAYFCASSPTGVNTEAFFGQGTRLTVV.